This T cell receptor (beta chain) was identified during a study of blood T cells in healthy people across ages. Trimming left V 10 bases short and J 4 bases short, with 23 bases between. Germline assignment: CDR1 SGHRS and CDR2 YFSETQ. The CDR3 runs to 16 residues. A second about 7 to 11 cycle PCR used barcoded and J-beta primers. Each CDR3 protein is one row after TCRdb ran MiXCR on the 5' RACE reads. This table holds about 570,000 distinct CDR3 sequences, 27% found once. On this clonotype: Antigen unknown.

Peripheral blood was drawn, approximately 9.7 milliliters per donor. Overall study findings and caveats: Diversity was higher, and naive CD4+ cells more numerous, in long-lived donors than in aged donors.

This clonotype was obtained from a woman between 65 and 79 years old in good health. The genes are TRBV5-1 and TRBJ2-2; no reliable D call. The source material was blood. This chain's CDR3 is CARHPIIGPRTGELFF. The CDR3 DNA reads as TGCGCCCGACATCCTATTATAGGACCCCGCACCGGGGAGCTGTTTTTT.